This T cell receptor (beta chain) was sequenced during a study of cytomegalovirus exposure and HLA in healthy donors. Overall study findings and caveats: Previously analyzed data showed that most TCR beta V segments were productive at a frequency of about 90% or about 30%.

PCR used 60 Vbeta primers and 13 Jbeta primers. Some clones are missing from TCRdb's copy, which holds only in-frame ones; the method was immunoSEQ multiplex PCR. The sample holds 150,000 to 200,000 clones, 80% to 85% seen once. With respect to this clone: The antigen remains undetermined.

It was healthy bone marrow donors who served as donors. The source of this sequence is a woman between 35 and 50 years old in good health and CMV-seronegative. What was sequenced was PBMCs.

CDR3 residues: CASSAIPPGQGLEKLFF. DNA of the CDR3: TGTGCCAGCAGCGCAATTCCCCCGGGACAGGGACTAGAAAAACTGTTTTTT. The chain employs TRBV7-8 and TRBJ1-4, with 9 bases identical to TRBD1. Looked up from germline, CDR1 is SGHVS and CDR2 is FQNEAQ. There are 17 residues in the CDR3. V gave up 5 bases and J gave up 8 bases; unmatched junction bases: 15.